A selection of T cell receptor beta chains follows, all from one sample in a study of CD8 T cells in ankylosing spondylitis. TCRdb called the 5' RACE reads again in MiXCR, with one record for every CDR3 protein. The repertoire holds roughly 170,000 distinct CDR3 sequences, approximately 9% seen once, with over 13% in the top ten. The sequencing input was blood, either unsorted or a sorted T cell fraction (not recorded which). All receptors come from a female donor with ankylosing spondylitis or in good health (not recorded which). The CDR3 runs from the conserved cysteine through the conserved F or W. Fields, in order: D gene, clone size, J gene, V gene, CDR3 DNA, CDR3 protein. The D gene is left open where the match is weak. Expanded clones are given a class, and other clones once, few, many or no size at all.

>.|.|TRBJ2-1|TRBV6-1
TGTGCCAGCAGTGAAAATGAGCAGTTCTTC
CASSENEQFF
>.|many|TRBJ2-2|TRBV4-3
TGCGCCAGCAGCCAGGCCCAGGGCGGGGAGCTGTTTTTT
CASSQAQGGELFF
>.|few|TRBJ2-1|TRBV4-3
TGCGCCAGCAGCCAAGAGGGATATCGGGGTGAGCAGTTCTTC
CASSQEGYRGEQFF
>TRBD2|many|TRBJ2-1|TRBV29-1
TGCAGCGTTGAGGGACTAGCGGGAGCGTACAATGAGCAGTTCTTC
CSVEGLAGAYNEQFF
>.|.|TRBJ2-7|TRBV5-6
TGTGCCAGCAGCTTGGCGGGGCAGACCTACGAGCAGTACTTC
CASSLAGQTYEQYF
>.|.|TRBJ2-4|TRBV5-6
TGTGCCAGCAGCTTGGGAGGGGCAGGAAACATTCAGTACTTC
CASSLGGAGNIQYF
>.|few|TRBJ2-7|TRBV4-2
TGTGCCAGCAGCCAAGCACCTACCTACGAGCAGTACTTC
CASSQAPTYEQYF
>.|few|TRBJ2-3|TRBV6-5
TGTGCCAGCAGTTACTCGTTCAGGGAGGCAGATACGCAGTATTTT
CASSYSFREADTQYF
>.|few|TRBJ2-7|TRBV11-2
TGTGCCAGCAGCTTAATAGCGGAGGTGGTAACGACAACATACGAGCAGTACTTC
CASSLIAEVVTTTYEQYF
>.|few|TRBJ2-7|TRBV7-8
TGTGCCAGCAGCGGAGGGTACCCCCTCTACGAGCAGTACTTC
CASSGGYPLYEQYF
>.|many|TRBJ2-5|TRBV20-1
TGCAGTGCTAGAGGAGTGTACCAAGAGACCCAGTACTTC
CSARGVYQETQYF
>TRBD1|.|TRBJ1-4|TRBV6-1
TGTGCCAGCAGCTTTGGGGGGACAGGCTTTAATGAAAAACTGTTTTTT
CASSFGGTGFNEKLFF
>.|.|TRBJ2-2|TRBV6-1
TGTGCCAGCAACGCAGAGGGGATCACCGGGGAGCTGTTTTTT
CASNAEGITGELFF
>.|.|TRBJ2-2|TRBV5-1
TGCGCCAGCAGAACAGGTGCCGGGGAGCTGTTTTTT
CASRTGAGELFF
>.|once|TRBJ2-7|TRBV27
TGTGCCAGCAGTTACGGACCCCGTTACGAGCAGTACTTC
CASSYGPRYEQYF